This T cell receptor beta chain was observed in a study of Ad26.COV2.S vaccination and SARS-CoV-2 variants. Treatment described: roughly 18 received Ad26.COV2.S at low or high dose, single or two shots; roughly 5 received placebo; per-sample allocation not given. Samples came from day 63 after the first vaccine or placebo injection. The V gene's germline CDR1 is MNHEY and CDR2 SVGAGI. This CDR3 has 13 residues. Sequencing was performed with immunoSEQ multiplex PCR; in TCRdb, only in-frame clones are kept and a portion is missing. The data contain around 320,000 clones, 80% to 90% of them singletons. The origin of this receptor is a person between 18 and 65 years old who received the Ad26.COV2.S COVID-19 vaccine or a placebo. The sequencing used peripheral blood, collected in a trial of Ad26.COV2.S vaccine versus placebo. The chain uses TRBV6-5 and TRBJ2-1; D ambiguous. The CDR3 nucleotides read TGTGTCTGGGCAGAACCCTCCTACAATGAGCAGTTCTTC. Translated: CVWAEPSYNEQFF.